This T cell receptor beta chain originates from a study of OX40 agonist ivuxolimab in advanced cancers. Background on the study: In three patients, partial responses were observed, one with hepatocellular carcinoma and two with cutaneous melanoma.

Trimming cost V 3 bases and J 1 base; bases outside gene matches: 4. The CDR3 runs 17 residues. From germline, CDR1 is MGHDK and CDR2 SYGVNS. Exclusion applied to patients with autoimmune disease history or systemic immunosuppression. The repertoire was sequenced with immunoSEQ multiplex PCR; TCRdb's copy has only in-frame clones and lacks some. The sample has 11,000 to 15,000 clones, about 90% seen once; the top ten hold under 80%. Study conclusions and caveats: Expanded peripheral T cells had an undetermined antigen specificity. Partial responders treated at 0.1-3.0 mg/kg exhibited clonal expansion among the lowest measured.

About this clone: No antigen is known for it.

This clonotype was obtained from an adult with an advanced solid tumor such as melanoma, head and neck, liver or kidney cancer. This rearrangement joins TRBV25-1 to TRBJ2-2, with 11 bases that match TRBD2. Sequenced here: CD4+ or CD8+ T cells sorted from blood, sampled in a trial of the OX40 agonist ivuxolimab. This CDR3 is CASSDLGLAENTGELFF. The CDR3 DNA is TGTGCCAGCAGTGACCTGGGACTAGCGGAGAACACCGGGGAGCTGTTTTTT.